These T cell receptor beta chains were read from a single sample in a study of brain T cells in children with intractable seizures. This table comes from immunoSEQ multiplex PCR, and its TCRdb copy is limited to in-frame clones, with some not included. The sample yields 50,000 to 80,000 clones, more than 95% seen once. The specimen was peripheral blood, collected at surgery. These receptors all stem from a boy less than two years old with focal cortical dysplasia and intractable seizures. CDR3s include the opening cysteine and the closing phenylalanine or tryptophan. Fields, in order: V gene, D gene, J gene, clone size, CDR3 DNA, CDR3 protein. The D gene is left open where the match is weak. Clone size is stated in some rows and not others, as once, few, many or a class when expanded.

>TRBV5-1|.|TRBJ1-5|once
TGCGCCAGCAGCGAGGACAGTAAGAATCAGCCCCAGCATTTT
CASSEDSKNQPQHF
>TRBV9|.|TRBJ2-3|few
TGTGCCAGCAGCGTATCCTTAACCCGCACAGATACGCAGTATTTT
CASSVSLTRTDTQYF
>TRBV4-3|.|TRBJ1-2|once
TGCGCCAGCAGACATTTGGGGAGTGCGAACTATGGCTACACCTTC
CASRHLGSANYGYTF
>TRBV4-1|TRBD2|TRBJ2-5|.
TGCGCCAGCAGCCGGGAGACTAGCGGGAGAGGGAGTGGAGAGACCCAGTACTTC
CASSRETSGRGSGETQYF
>TRBV7-3|TRBD1|TRBJ2-7|.
TGTGCCAGCAGCTCTTACAGGGGGGACGAGCAGTACTTC
CASSSYRGDEQYF
>TRBV4-2|.|TRBJ2-7|.
TGTGCCAGCACCAGGGCAGGGGATACCTACGAGCAGTACTTC
CASTRAGDTYEQYF
>TRBV5-1|TRBD2|TRBJ2-5|.
TGCGCCAGCAGCTTTGAGCGGGGGGGCCAGGAGACCCAGTACTTC
CASSFERGGQETQYF
>TRBV4-2|.|TRBJ2-2|.
TGTGCCAGCAGCCAAGGGGTAGGGGACACCGGGGAGCTGTTTTTT
CASSQGVGDTGELFF
>TRBV9|TRBD2|TRBJ2-1|.
TGTGCCAGCAGCCGCACTAGCGTGTGGTTTGATGAGCAGTTCTTC
CASSRTSVWFDEQFF
>TRBV2|.|TRBJ2-7|.
TGTGCCAGCAAAGTCAACTCCTACGAGCAGTACTTC
CASKVNSYEQYF
>TRBV5-1|TRBD1|TRBJ1-2|.
TGCGCCAGCAGCCCGGGGACAGATGGCTACACCTTC
CASSPGTDGYTF
>TRBV5-1|TRBD1|TRBJ2-7|.
TGCGCCAGCAGCTTGCGGGACAGGTTTTACGAGCAGTACTTC
CASSLRDRFYEQYF
>TRBV4-3|.|TRBJ2-1|.
TGCGCCAGCAGCCAAGGGGTTCTCGTGAGACTAGCCTACAATGAGCAGTTCTTC
CASSQGVLVRLAYNEQFF
>TRBV2|.|TRBJ1-5|.
TGTGCCAGCAGCAGACCGGGCCTTCACCCAAGCAATCAGCCCCAGCATTTT
CASSRPGLHPSNQPQHF
>TRBV5-4|.|TRBJ2-7|.
TGTGCCAGCAGCCCCGACTCCTACGAGCAGTACTTC
CASSPDSYEQYF
>TRBV19|.|TRBJ1-4|once
TGTGCCAGTAGTCCCGACCGGGCCTCTAATGAAAAACTGTTTTTT
CASSPDRASNEKLFF
>TRBV2|.|TRBJ1-1|.
TGTGCCAGCAGGCCTCTGGGGGGGGCGGGCACTGAAGCTTTCTTT
CASRPLGGAGTEAFF
>TRBV11-2|TRBD1|TRBJ1-1|.
TGTGCCAGCAGCTTAGAGACAGGGAGAGCTTTCTTT
CASSLETGRAFF
>TRBV2|.|TRBJ1-2|.
TGTGCCAGCAGTGTGCGGGGTCCGGACTATGGCTACACCTTC
CASSVRGPDYGYTF
>TRBV5-1|.|TRBJ2-3|.
TGCGCCAGCAGCTTCACAGATACGCAGTATTTT
CASSFTDTQYF
>TRBV29-1|.|TRBJ1-1|.
TGCAGCGTTTCACGAACTAACATGAACACTGAAGCTTTCTTT
CSVSRTNMNTEAFF
>TRBV6-1|TRBD1|TRBJ1-4|.
TGTGCCAGCAGTGACACAGGGGGTATGGATGAAAAACTGTTTTTT
CASSDTGGMDEKLFF
>TRBV9|.|TRBJ2-5|.
TGTGCCAGCAGCGTACTTTACGGGTATCAGGAGACCCAGTACTTC
CASSVLYGYQETQYF
>TRBV2|TRBD1|TRBJ1-5|.
TGTGCCAGCAGTGAAGACAGGGGGCGCGTCCCCCAGCATTTT
CASSEDRGRVPQHF
>TRBV6-4|.|TRBJ1-2|.
TGTGCCAGCAGACCATCTGGGGGGACTATGGGCTACACCTTC
CASRPSGGTMGYTF
>TRBV11-1|.|TRBJ2-7|.
TGTGCCAGCAGCCACGATGGGGGCCTTAAGGGGGAGCAGTACTTC
CASSHDGGLKGEQYF
>TRBV9|.|TRBJ2-7|.
TGTGCCAGCAGCCCGACGCGGGTTCAGACCTACGAGCAGTACTTC
CASSPTRVQTYEQYF
>TRBV29-1|.|TRBJ2-1|once
TGCAGCGTTGAAATCTCAGGGTGGGACAATGAGCAGTTCTTC
CSVEISGWDNEQFF
>TRBV6-1|TRBD1|TRBJ2-5|once
TGTGCCAGCAGTGAAGTGGGCAGGGGGCAAGAGACCCAGTACTTC
CASSEVGRGQETQYF
>TRBV6-2/TRBV6-3|.|TRBJ2-3|.
TGTGCCAGCAGCCAACTAGCACTCACAGATACGCAGTATTTT
CASSQLALTDTQYF
>TRBV4-2|.|TRBJ1-4|.
TGTGCCAGCAGCCAAGAAGGTTGGCAGCTTAATGAAAAACTGTTTTTT
CASSQEGWQLNEKLFF
>TRBV29-1|.|TRBJ1-1|.
TGCAGCGTTGGTGGCAGGATGAACACTGAAGCTTTCTTT
CSVGGRMNTEAFF
>TRBV9|TRBD2|TRBJ2-7|.
TGTGCCAGCAGCGCAACTAGCGGTCCTCCCTACGAGCAGTACTTC
CASSATSGPPYEQYF
>TRBV3-1/TRBV3-2|TRBD1|TRBJ1-1|.
TGTGCCAGCAGCCACCTCGGACAGGGTGGCACTGAAGCTTTCTTT
CASSHLGQGGTEAFF
>TRBV5-1|.|TRBJ2-3|.
TGCGCCAGCAGCTTCCAGGGGGGTACAGATACGCAGTATTTT
CASSFQGGTDTQYF
>TRBV12-5|.|TRBJ1-1|.
TGTGCTAGTGCCCGACAGCAGAACACTGAAGCTTTCTTT
CASARQQNTEAFF
>TRBV6-5|.|TRBJ2-6|.
TGTGCCAGCGTCAACAGCGTCTCTGGGGCCAACGTCCTGACTTTC
CASVNSVSGANVLTF
>TRBV4-2|.|TRBJ2-7|.
TGTGCCAGCAGCCGAAAAAAGCTTGACGAGCAGTACTTC
CASSRKKLDEQYF
>TRBV2|.|TRBJ1-5|once
TGTGCCAGCAGTGGGGGGGGAGGCAATCAGCCCCAGCATTTT
CASSGGGGNQPQHF
>TRBV27|.|TRBJ2-7|.
TGTGCCAGCAGCCCCGGGGCTAGCGACCACTACGAGCAGTACTTC
CASSPGASDHYEQYF
>TRBV18|.|TRBJ1-1|.
TGTGCCAGCTCACCTTCCTTCCGCAGGGGTGGGATGAACACTGAAGCTTTCTTT
CASSPSFRRGGMNTEAFF
>TRBV9|.|TRBJ1-3|.
TGTGCCAGCAGCGTAGCGAATTCTGGAAACACCATATATTTT
CASSVANSGNTIYF
>TRBV24-1|TRBD2|TRBJ2-3|.
TGTGCCACCAGTGAGACGGGAGGGCCTTGGGGGACAGATACGCAGTATTTT
CATSETGGPWGTDTQYF
>TRBV7-6|.|TRBJ2-5|.
TGTGCCAGCATTGTAGGGGTCGGGGCTGAAGAGACCCAGTACTTC
CASIVGVGAEETQYF
>TRBV27|.|TRBJ2-6|.
TGTGCCAGCAGTTATTGGGCAGGGTCATCTGGGGCCAACGTCCTGACTTTC
CASSYWAGSSGANVLTF
>TRBV7-9|.|TRBJ1-1|.
TGTGCCAGCAGCATGTGGGACCTAGCGAATGAAGCTTTCTTT
CASSMWDLANEAFF
>TRBV6-6|TRBD2|TRBJ2-1|.
TGTGCCAGCAGTTACGGCGGGGGGGCCGGGAATGAGCAGTTCTTC
CASSYGGGAGNEQFF
>TRBV27|TRBD1|TRBJ2-1|.
TGTGCCAGCAGGTGGACAGGGGGAAACAATGAGCAGTTCTTC
CASRWTGGNNEQFF
>TRBV27|.|TRBJ2-7|.
TGTGCCAGCAGTTTATGGGTCGGTGCCTACGAGCAGTACTTC
CASSLWVGAYEQYF
>TRBV5-6|TRBD1|TRBJ1-1|.
TGTGCCAGCAGCGTCCTCAAAAGGGGGCACACTGAAGCTTTCTTT
CASSVLKRGHTEAFF
>TRBV7-2|.|TRBJ2-5|.
TGTGCCAGCAGCTTAAGGCGTCAAGAGACCCAGTACTTC
CASSLRRQETQYF
>TRBV19|.|TRBJ1-5|.
TGTGCCAGTAGTAAGGCGACAGGCTATAGCAATCAGCCCCAGCATTTT
CASSKATGYSNQPQHF
>TRBV21-1|.|TRBJ2-2|once
TGTGCCAGCAGCAAAGTACGTTTGGCAGGCGCGAACACCGGGGAGCTGTTTTTT
CASSKVRLAGANTGELFF
>TRBV5-1|TRBD1|TRBJ2-7|.
TGCGCCAGCAGCCAGCCGACAGGGGGCTACGAGCAGTACTTC
CASSQPTGGYEQYF